These 16 T cell receptor beta chains share one sample of origin, sequenced in a study of shared clonotypes between healthy human individuals. Terminally differentiated effector memory CD45RA+ cells were excluded from the naive CD8 cells, which were CD45RO-negative and positively selected for CCR7. Sequencing used immunoSEQ multiplex PCR; TCRdb keeps in-frame clones, though not all of them. This table has about 2.2 million clones, under 95% appearing once. The sequencing input was naive CD8+ T cells from PBMCs. Receptors originate from a man between 18 and 29 years old in good health. Some clones in this sample may be carry-over from other donors' samples.

The rearrangement links TRBV27 to TRBJ2-1, with 11 positions matching TRBD2. The CDR3 totals 14 residues. Germline trimming cut 6 bases from V and 10 bases from J; bases unmatched to any gene: 8. The V gene's germline CDR1 is MNHEY and CDR2 SMNVEV (reference sequence). This CDR3 reads CASSPIPSGREQFF. The CDR3 coding sequence is TGTGCCAGCAGCCCAATCCCTAGCGGGAGGGAGCAGTTCTTC.

This chain joins TRBV6-5 and TRBJ2-7; D is undetermined. CDR3 length: 14 amino acids. Germline CDR1 reads MNHEY; CDR2 reads SVGAGI. With 0 bases removed from V and 6 bases from J, the gap between germline ends came to 12 bases. In nucleotides, the CDR3 is TGTGCCAGCAGTTACTCTCCCCTGAGTCCCGAGCAGTACTTC. Its translation is CASSYSPLSPEQYF.

This clone was counted once. The rearrangement uses TRBV29-1 and TRBJ2-7, with 9 bases that match TRBD2. Losses at the gene ends were 5 bases for V and 4 bases for J; bases not matched to a gene: 6. The V gene's germline CDR1 is SQVTM and CDR2 ANQGSEA. The CDR3 spans 13 residues. The CDR3 region is CSVQAGGPYEQYF. The DNA for the CDR3 is TGCAGCGTTCAAGCGGGAGGACCTTACGAGCAGTACTTC.

The rearrangement joins TRBV28 to TRBJ1-5; D is unresolved. In germline, CDR1 is MDHEN, CDR2 SYDVKM. CDR3 length: 15 residues. V gave up 1 base and J gave up 5 bases, with 12 bases separating them. CDR3 region: CASSLSLYADQPQHF. DNA of the CDR3: TGTGCCAGCAGTTTATCCCTGTACGCGGATCAGCCCCAGCATTTT. The complete variable domain, with remaining parts taken from reference TRBV28 and TRBJ1-5, reads DVKVTQSSRYLVKRTGEKVFLECVQDMDHENMFWYRQDPGLGLRLIYFSYDVKMKEKGDIPEGYSVSREKKERFSLILESASTNQTSMYLCASSLSLYADQPQHFGDGTRLSIL.

The chain couples TRBV28 to TRBJ2-7, with D perhaps matching TRBD1 (6 bases). CDR3 length equals 19 residues. CDR1 MDHEN and CDR2 SYDVKM come from the germline V gene. V was pared by 6 bases and J by 1 base, with 28 bases between. The CDR3 DNA sequence: TGTGCCAGCAGATTGTCCCGGGACACGCTAAATCGGAGGTCCTACGAGCAGTACTTC. Its protein product is CASRLSRDTLNRRSYEQYF. The whole variable domain, filled in from reference TRBV28 and TRBJ2-7, reads DVKVTQSSRYLVKRTGEKVFLECVQDMDHENMFWYRQDPGLGLRLIYFSYDVKMKEKGDIPEGYSVSREKKERFSLILESASTNQTSMYLCASRLSRDTLNRRSYEQYFGPGTRLTVT.

The chain uses TRBV4-1 and TRBJ2-5; possibly TRBD1 for D (5 bases). The CDR3 totals 14 residues. Trimming cost V 2 bases and J 2 bases, with 9 bases left between them. CDR1 and CDR2 from the germline V gene are MGHRA and YSYEKL. CDR3: CASSQRQKQETQYF. DNA for the CDR3: TGCGCCAGCAGCCAAAGACAGAAACAAGAGACCCAGTACTTC.

The chain links TRBV27 to TRBJ1-1; D is uncertain. Per germline, CDR1 MNHEY and CDR2 SMNVEV (reference sequence). V was trimmed by 4 bases and J by 8 bases, leaving 14 bases between them. The CDR3 runs to 13 residues. CDR3 loop: CASSSRLLEEAFF. For the CDR3, the DNA is TGTGCCAGCAGTTCGCGGCTTTTGGAGGAAGCTTTCTTT.

This chain's CDR3 is CASSEWEIANTGELFF. The CDR3 coding sequence is TGTGCCAGCAGTGAATGGGAGATCGCGAACACCGGGGAGCTGTTTTTT. This chain joins TRBV25-1 and TRBJ2-2; D perhaps matches TRBD2 (5 bases). This CDR3 region has 16 residues. Trimming removed 1 base from V and 0 bases from J, with 9 bases in between. Germline CDR1 reads MGHDK; CDR2 reads SYGVNS.

The V call is TRBV10-3, the J call TRBJ2-5; D gene uncertain. V lost 3 bases to trimming and J lost 0 bases, with 11 bases between them. Germline V CDR1 and CDR2: ENHRY, SYGVKD. The CDR3 covers 15 residues. The CDR3 DNA reads TGTGCCATCAGTGATCCGATCGCCAACCAAGAGACCCAGTACTTC. This codes for CAISDPIANQETQYF.

The chain uses TRBV30 and TRBJ1-3; D is unresolved. V lost 2 bases, J lost 0 bases, and 17 bases lay in between. This CDR3 has 17 amino acids. Germline V gene data show CDR1 as GTSNPN and CDR2 as SVGIG (reference sequence). The DNA of the CDR3 is TGTGCCTGGAGTCCCAGGAGAATACTCCTCTCTGGAAACACCATATATTTT. It specifies CAWSPRRILLSGNTIYF.

The chain couples TRBV27 to TRBJ2-7, with D possibly being TRBD2 (6 bases). Trimming took off 5 bases at V and 1 base at J, with 18 bases between the two ends. CDR1 and CDR2 from the germline V gene are MNHEY and SMNVEV (reference sequence). CDR3 length: 16 residues. In DNA, the CDR3 is TGTGCCAGCAGTCCATCCCTTGGCGGGATGTCCTACGAGCAGTACTTC. The encoded protein is CASSPSLGGMSYEQYF.

The rearrangement links TRBV30 to TRBJ1-1, with unresolved D. The CDR3 is 13 residues long. V lost 0 bases to trimming and J lost 3 bases, with 8 bases between them. Germline CDR1 is GTSNPN and CDR2 is SVGIG (reference sequence). For the CDR3, the DNA is TGTGCCTGGAGTGTACTCCCCGACACTGAAGCTTTCTTT. Its protein is CAWSVLPDTEAFF.

The V and J genes are TRBV13 and TRBJ1-1; D not certain. The ends were cut back, 5 bases at V and 0 bases at J, with 13 bases in the middle. This CDR3 spans 15 amino acids. Germline loops: CDR1 PRHDT, CDR2 FYEKMQ (reference sequence). Here the CDR3 reads CASSPERRMNTEAFF. In nucleotides, the CDR3 is TGTGCCAGCAGCCCCGAGAGGCGGATGAACACTGAAGCTTTCTTT.

The CDR3 nucleotides read TGTGCCAGCAGCCCCCCAAGCACAGATACGCAGTATTTT. This sequence encodes CASSPPSTDTQYF. The chain carries TRBV28 and TRBJ2-3, with D unclear. The germline V gene encodes CDR1 MDHEN and CDR2 SYDVKM. Trimming took 6 bases from V and 0 from J, leaving 7 bases between them. The CDR3 loop spans 13 amino acids.

The V call is TRBV27, the J call TRBJ2-2; D is unclear. Trimming cost V 5 bases and J 1 base, with 5 bases left between them. The CDR3 has 13 amino acids. Germline values: CDR1 MNHEY, CDR2 SMNVEV (reference sequence). The CDR3 nucleotides read TGTGCCAGCAGTCCCCAGAACACCGGGGAGCTGTTTTTT. This sequence encodes CASSPQNTGELFF.

CDR3 nucleotide sequence: TGTGCCAGCAGCTGGGAAGGGGACCACATTCAGTACTTC. Its protein product is CASSWEGDHIQYF. V is TRBV7-2 and J is TRBJ2-4, with D perhaps given as TRBD1 or TRBD2 (5 bases each). Germline V gene data show CDR1 as SGHTA and CDR2 as FQGNSA. Trimming shortened V by 4 bases and J by 8 bases, and 12 bases separated the two germline ends. CDR3 length: 13 amino acids.